This T cell receptor beta chain was observed in a study of molecular identifiers for immune sequencing clone quantification. This clonotype was observed many times. Using its own MiXCR run on the PCR reads, TCRdb lists one record per CDR3 protein. The sample lists 88,000 or so distinct CDR3 sequences, roughly a fifth occurring once. The ends were cut back, 0 bases at V and 3 bases at J, with 20 bases in the middle. The CDR3 is 18 residues long. Germline values: CDR1 LGHNA, CDR2 YSLEER. The V gene is TRBV4-3, the J gene TRBJ1-1; perhaps TRBD1 as D (6 bases). Input material: naive CD8+ T cells from blood, with Jurkat cell RNA spiked in. Subset noted: FACS-sorted CD8+CD4-CCR7+CD45RA+ naive T cells. This receptor was identified in a human donor in good health. Some libraries in this study had Jurkat cell RNA spiked in. CDR3 residues: CASSQDRFGGAGYTEAFF. CDR3 DNA: TGCGCCAGCAGCCAAGACCGGTTTGGGGGCGCGGGATACACTGAAGCTTTCTTT.